The 31 T cell receptor beta chains below were found in one sample sequenced in a study of T cells in Graves' hyperthyroidism and ophthalmopathy. RNA transcripts served as the template for amplifying TCR beta CDR3 regions. Carried out on the TCR CDR3, a first-round RT-PCR used the HTBI primer set. TCRdb used MiXCR to reprocess the multiplex PCR reads, holding one entry per CDR3 protein. The repertoire holds 300,000 to 450,000 distinct CDR3 sequences, with approximately 14% as singletons. Sequences were obtained from blood. The receptors were gathered from a woman aged 18-29 years with Graves' hyperthyroidism that later progressed to Graves' ophthalmopathy.

This clonotype has ten or more counts. The chain has TRBV7-9 and TRBJ1-4; D ambiguous. The CDR3 totals 14 residues. CDR1 is SEHNR, CDR2 FQNEAQ, per germline (reference sequence). The V and J ends lost 5 bases and 4 bases respectively, with 11 bases between them. The CDR3 loop is CASSIRSGNEKLFF. The DNA for the CDR3 is TGTGCCAGCAGCATCCGTTCGGGTAATGAAAAACTGTTTTTT.

At least ten counts were recorded for this clonotype. The chain links TRBV27 to TRBJ2-7; TRBD2 matches 10 bases. Per the germline V gene, CDR1 is MNHEY and CDR2 is SMNVEV (reference sequence). This CDR3 spans 15 amino acids. With 5 bases clipped from V and 2 bases from J, the junction kept 6 bases outside the gene matches. The CDR3 protein is CASSPPSGSPYEQYF. Written as DNA, the CDR3 is TGTGCCAGCAGTCCCCCTAGCGGGAGCCCCTACGAGCAGTACTTC.

This clonotype was observed a handful of times. The chain links TRBV5-4 to TRBJ2-5; 14 bases align to TRBD2. With 0 bases clipped from V and 4 bases from J, the junction kept 5 bases outside the gene matches. The CDR3 contains 17 residues. CDR1 SGHNT and CDR2 YYREEE come from the germline V gene (reference sequence). This CDR3 reads CASSLDGLAGGGETQYF. The CDR3 DNA reads TGTGCCAGCAGCTTGGATGGACTAGCGGGAGGTGGAGAGACCCAGTACTTC.

In its sample, this clonotype was seen many times. The chain couples TRBV5-1 to TRBJ2-3, with 11 bases matching TRBD2. Germline assignment: CDR1 SGHRS and CDR2 YFSETQ. J gave up 5 bases and V 1 base, and 6 bases lay outside the gene matches. There are 16 residues in the CDR3. CDR3 in DNA: TGCGCCAGCAGCTTGACGGGACTAGCGGAGGGAGATACGCAGTATTTT. This gives the protein CASSLTGLAEGDTQYF.

This chain joins TRBV28 and TRBJ2-5, with 9 bases identical to TRBD1. This CDR3 is built from 14 residues. The V and J ends lost 4 bases and 4 bases, in that order; junction bases with no gene match: 4. The germline CDR1 and CDR2 sequences are MDHEN and SYDVKM. The CDR3 DNA reads TGTGCCAGCAGTTCTACAGGGGGCGTAGAGACCCAGTACTTC. It encodes CASSSTGGVETQYF.

A single count supports this clonotype. The rearrangement joins TRBV7-9 to TRBJ2-7; 10 nucleotides line up with TRBD2. The CDR3 is 16 residues long. J gave up 2 bases and V 4 bases, and 8 bases lay outside the gene matches. The germline V gene encodes CDR1 SEHNR and CDR2 FQNEAQ (reference sequence). As DNA, the CDR3 is TGTGCCAGCAGCTGGACCGGGACTAGCGTCACCTACGAGCAGTACTTC. Translated: CASSWTGTSVTYEQYF.

This clonotype was detected many times. The chain uses TRBV24-1 and TRBJ1-5; weak D call: TRBD1 (6 bases). Germline V lookup: CDR1 KGHDR, CDR2 SFDVKD. The CDR3 spans 15 residues. V lost 3 bases and J lost 2, with 10 bases in between. CDR3 bases: TGTGCCACCAGTGATCCAGGGGAGGGCAATCAGCCCCAGCATTTT. Its translation is CATSDPGEGNQPQHF.

This chain uses TRBV27 with TRBJ2-2; D uncertain. CDR1 and CDR2 from the germline V gene are MNHEY and SMNVEV (reference sequence). V was trimmed by 3 bases and J by 6 bases, leaving 5 bases between them. The CDR3 sequence is 12 residues long. CDR3 residues: CASSFVPGELFF. The CDR3 nucleotides read TGTGCCAGCAGTTTCGTTCCCGGGGAGCTGTTTTTT.

This chain links TRBV6-5 with TRBJ2-6; the D is unclear. Trimming pared 4 bases from V and 2 bases from J, leaving 12 bases between. CDR1 is MNHEY and CDR2 is SVGAGI in the germline V gene. This CDR3 comprises 16 residues. CDR3 nucleotide sequence: TGTGCCAGCAGTTCTGCGTTGATCACTGGGGCCAACGTCCTGACTTTC. It yields the protein CASSSALITGANVLTF.

At least ten counts were recorded for this clonotype. The V call is TRBV6-6, the J call TRBJ2-3; D possibly corresponds to TRBD2 (5 bases). This CDR3 spans 16 amino acids. Germline CDR1 reads MNHNY; CDR2 reads SVGAGI (reference sequence). V shed 0 bases and J shed 2 bases, with 12 bases lying between them. The CDR3 loop reads CASSYSADPITDTQYF. In DNA form, the CDR3 reads TGTGCCAGCAGTTACTCAGCGGACCCCATCACAGATACGCAGTATTTT.

This clonotype showed up many times. The chain uses TRBV27 and TRBJ2-7, with D possibly TRBD1 on 5 matching bases. With 5 bases removed from V and 9 bases from J, the gap between germline ends came to 14 bases. The length of the CDR3 is 12 residues. The germline V gene has CDR1 MNHEY and CDR2 SMNVEV (reference sequence). The CDR3 DNA is TGTGCCAGCAGTGGTACGACAGAACGGCAGTACTTC. Amino acid sequence: CASSGTTERQYF.

This clonotype has a count of ten or more. The V gene is TRBV6-2 or TRBV6-3, the J gene TRBJ2-3; 11 bases line up with TRBD2. Germline-derived CDR1 and CDR2 are MNHEY and SVGEGT. Trimming took 6 bases from V and 5 from J; bases not matched to a gene: 10. CDR3 length equals 16 residues. The CDR3 sequence: CASSRELAGEGDTQYF. The CDR3 DNA reads TGTGCCAGCAGCCGTGAACTAGCGGGAGAAGGAGATACGCAGTATTTT.

This clonotype was detected ten times or more. V gene TRBV5-1 combines with J gene TRBJ2-5; 14 nucleotides align to TRBD2. The CDR3 has 17 amino acids. The J segment lost 3 bases and the V segment lost 2 bases, leaving 6 bases of the junction unmatched. CDR1 SGHRS and CDR2 YFSETQ come from the germline V gene. The CDR3 here is CASSLRQGLAGEETQYF. The CDR3 coding sequence is TGCGCCAGCAGCTTACGACAGGGACTAGCGGGAGAAGAGACCCAGTACTTC. The full variable domain, in which reference TRBV5-1 and TRBJ2-5 provide the parts outside the CDR3, is KAGVTQTPRYLIKTRGQQVTLSCSPISGHRSVSWYQQTPGQGLQFLFEYFSETQRNKGNFPGRFSGRQFSNSRSEMNVSTLELGDSALYLCASSLRQGLAGEETQYFGPGTRLLVL.

The table lists this clonotype with many counts. The CDR3 DNA reads as TGTGCCAGCAGTGCAAGCCACTCCTACGAGCAGTACTTC. Its protein is CASSASHSYEQYF. The genes are TRBV2 and TRBJ2-7; no definite D call. The CDR3 loop spans 13 amino acids. V lost 4 bases, J lost 0 bases, and 7 bases lay in between. The germline V gene encodes CDR1 SNHLY and CDR2 FYNNEI.

V and J are TRBV5-1 and TRBJ2-3; TRBD2 aligns across 9 bases. CDR1 and CDR2 (germline): SGHRS, YFSETQ. V shed 3 bases and J 5 bases; nucleotides not matched to a gene: 7. CDR3 size: 15 residues. The CDR3 loop is CASSYSGRGIDTQYF. The CDR3 region has the DNA TGCGCCAGCAGCTATAGCGGGAGAGGGATAGATACGCAGTATTTT.

CDR3 residues: CAISDRPAWDQYF. CDR3 DNA sequence: TGTGCCATCAGTGACCGCCCGGCTTGGGACCAGTACTTC. The chain recombines TRBV10-3 with TRBJ2-5, with D hard to call. Trimming removed 3 bases at V and 10 bases at J, with 15 bases between. The CDR3 runs to 13 residues. The germline CDR1 and CDR2 sequences are ENHRY and SYGVKD.

This clonotype was observed at least ten times. This chain joins TRBV4-1 and TRBJ2-7, with a tentative D call TRBD1 (5 bases). The CDR3 is made up of 15 amino acids. CDR1 is MGHRA, CDR2 YSYEKL, per germline. V lost 1 base to trimming and J lost 5 bases, with 15 bases between them. This chain's CDR3 is CASSQVGQGRHEQYF. CDR3 bases: TGCGCCAGCAGCCAAGTTGGCCAGGGTCGCCACGAGCAGTACTTC.

This clonotype has a count of ten or more. V is TRBV7-2 and J is TRBJ2-1; possibly TRBD2 for D (5 bases). V lost 3 bases and J 3 bases, leaving 21 bases between the germline ends. The CDR3 has 18 amino acids. CDR1 SGHTA and CDR2 FQGNSA come from the germline V gene. CDR3 DNA: TGTGCCAGCAGCTTCCACCATCTAGCCACGTTTGACTACAATGAGCAGTTCTTC. It yields the protein CASSFHHLATFDYNEQFF.

This clonotype was seen ten or more times. The chain employs TRBV12-3 or TRBV12-4 and TRBJ2-2; 7 positions match TRBD1. Trimming removed 6 bases from V and 5 bases from J; junction bases left unmatched: 9. CDR3 length equals 15 residues. CDR3 protein: CASSLRTGGTGELFF. The CDR3 region has the DNA TGTGCCAGCAGCCTCCGGACAGGAGGAACCGGGGAGCTGTTTTTT.

The genes are TRBV9 and TRBJ2-2; D call uncertain. The CDR3 is 13 residues long. Germline lookup yields CDR1 SGDLS and CDR2 YYNGEE. Trimming shortened V by 0 bases and J by 7 bases, and 7 bases separated the two germline ends. In nucleotides, the CDR3 is TGTGCCAGCAGCGTAGGGGAAGTCGGGGAGCTGTTTTTT. Translation: CASSVGEVGELFF.

As regards this clonotype: A read error may be the cause here, since a much bigger clone is one base away. The chain links TRBV6-1 to TRBJ2-1; TRBD1 matches 9 bases. V shed 0 bases and J 9 bases; nucleotides not matched to a gene: 9. This CDR3 has 16 amino acids. Germline loops: CDR1 MNHNS, CDR2 SASEGT. The CDR3 coding sequence is TGTGCCAGCAGTGAAGCACCGGTACAGGGGGCGACTGAGCAGTTCTTC. It codes for CASSEAPVQGATEQFF.

At least ten counts were recorded for this clonotype. The genes are TRBV20-1 and TRBJ2-1, with D tentatively TRBD1 or TRBD2 (5 bases each). With 3 bases removed from V and 4 bases from J, the gap between germline ends came to 25 bases. CDR3 length: 18 residues. Germline-derived CDR1 and CDR2 are DFQATT and SNEGSKA (reference sequence). Here the CDR3 reads CSASPDWASSWGYNEQFF. The CDR3 DNA sequence: TGCAGTGCTAGCCCCGATTGGGCGAGCAGCTGGGGGTACAATGAGCAGTTCTTC.

This clonotype was counted ten times or more. The chain couples TRBV5-1 to TRBJ2-3; D ambiguous. There are 12 residues in the CDR3. The germline V gene has CDR1 SGHRS and CDR2 YFSETQ. Trimming left V 2 bases short and J 5 bases short, with 6 bases between. CDR3 residues: CASSFERDTQYF. As DNA, the CDR3 is TGCGCCAGCAGCTTTGAGAGAGATACGCAGTATTTT.

This clonotype was counted only a few times. A much larger clone differs from this one at a single base, so this may be a read error. This chain links TRBV18 with TRBJ2-3; D is ambiguous. The CDR3 has 14 residues. The V gene's germline CDR1 is KGHSH and CDR2 LQKENI. CDR3 protein: CAGSARPNTDTQYF. Written as DNA, the CDR3 is TGTGCCGGCTCAGCCCGACCCAACACAGATACGCAGTATTTT.

This sequence joins TRBV28 and TRBJ2-1; either TRBD1 or TRBD2 may fit D (5 bases each). The germline CDR1 and CDR2 sequences are MDHEN and SYDVKM. This CDR3 spans 15 amino acids. Trimming stripped 8 bases from V and 0 bases from J, with 14 bases between. CDR3 residues: CASVSGDSSYNEQFF. CDR3 DNA sequence: TGTGCCAGCGTGAGCGGAGACAGCTCCTACAATGAGCAGTTCTTC.

This clonotype came up a few times. V and J are TRBV12-3 or TRBV12-4 and TRBJ2-3, with TRBD2 matching over 14 bases. V lost 2 bases and J lost 4; bases outside the gene matches: 11. The CDR3 is 19 amino acids. In DNA form, the CDR3 reads TGTGCCAGCAGTTTAATGAGGACTAGCGGGAGGCCGGGGGCAGATACGCAGTATTTT. Protein: CASSLMRTSGRPGADTQYF.

This clonotype was observed many times. The CDR3 nucleotides read TGTGCCAGCAGTGAAAAGCGGGAGCGGGATACGCAGTATTTT. Translating gives CASSEKRERDTQYF. The chain links TRBV6-1 to TRBJ2-3; 8 nucleotides align to TRBD2. Germline V gives CDR1 MNHNS, CDR2 SASEGT. V lost 2 bases and J lost 6; bases outside the gene matches: 4. CDR3 length equals 14 residues.

Many counts were recorded for this clonotype. The rearrangement uses TRBV30 and TRBJ2-5; 11 nucleotides match TRBD2. V lost 6 bases, J lost 5 bases, and 8 bases stayed unmatched. Looked up from germline, CDR1 is GTSNPN and CDR2 is SVGIG (reference sequence). This CDR3 region has 14 residues. The CDR3 reads CACAVAGGGETQYF. The CDR3 nucleotides read TGTGCCTGCGCGGTAGCGGGAGGGGGGGAGACCCAGTACTTC. Based on the CDR3 plus reference TRBV30 and TRBJ2-5, the full variable domain is SQTIHQWPATLVQPVGSPLSLECTVEGTSNPNLYWYRQAAGRGLQLLFYSVGIGQISSEVPQNLSASRPQDRQFILSSKKLLLSDSGFYLCACAVAGGGETQYFGPGTRLLVL.

This clonotype was detected many times. The chain uses TRBV7-9 and TRBJ2-7; no clear D. The CDR3 sequence is 13 residues long. The V end lost 4 bases, the J end lost 1 base, and 8 bases lay between the germline ends. Germline V gene lookup returns CDR1 SEHNR and CDR2 FQNEAQ (reference sequence). The chain's CDR3 is CASSYSTSYEQYF. Here the CDR3 DNA reads TGTGCCAGCAGCTATTCGACATCCTACGAGCAGTACTTC.

A note on this clonotype: At one end the junction does not follow the germline gene, possibly because of a read error. The CDR3 is CATSDTGYYSYTF. CDR3 nucleotides: TGTGCCACCAGTGACACAGGGTACTATAGCTACACCTTC. The rearrangement links TRBV24-1 to TRBJ1-2; TRBD1 is a possible D gene (6 bases). CDR1 and CDR2 from the germline V gene are KGHDR and SFDVKD. This CDR3 spans 13 amino acids.

This clonotype was seen more than once but under ten times. The rearrangement uses TRBV4-1 and TRBJ2-7, with D possibly called TRBD1 or TRBD2 (5 bases each). The CDR3 sequence is 18 residues long. V dropped 0 bases and J dropped 0 bases, with 18 bases sitting between them. CDR1 is MGHRA, CDR2 YSYEKL, per germline. In nucleotides, the CDR3 is TGCGCCAGCAGCCAAGAAGACCATTGGGACGGCCCCTCCTACGAGCAGTACTTC. Translating gives CASSQEDHWDGPSYEQYF.